This T cell receptor beta chain was sequenced in a study of T cell responses to AZD1222 COVID-19 vaccine. Study-wide results and caveats: Reportedly, nearly half of unique spike TCRs recognized epitopes outside B.1.351/B.1.1.7 mutations. Spike as a whole was targeted by vaccine-associated CD4 TCRs, dominant at 160-218 and 743-854. Donors were largely white British and mainly female; clonal diversity was possibly underestimated.

This clone has only a few counts. Antigen unknown. Libraries were prepared by immunoSEQ multiplex PCR; TCRdb keeps only in-frame clonotypes and omits some of them. The repertoire has around 120,000 clones, around 92% of them found once; the top ten carry 14%. V dropped 3 bases and J dropped 5 bases, with 8 bases sitting between them. The germline V gene encodes CDR1 WSHSY and CDR2 SAAADI. CDR3 length equals 13 residues. The material was peripheral blood, obtained on day 0 of AZD1222 vaccination. This rearrangement joins TRBV10-2 to TRBJ2-1, with no clear D. The origin of this receptor is an adult in good health. CDR3 in amino acids: CASSDLGNNEQFF. Here the CDR3 DNA reads TGCGCCAGCAGTGACCTGGGGAACAATGAGCAGTTCTTC.